A single sample gave rise to the 25 T cell receptor beta chains below, sequenced in a study of CD8+CD57+ T cells in acquired aplastic anemia. Genomic DNA constituted the template upon which TCR beta VDJ and CDR3 profiling was performed. TCRdb itself ran the reads through MiXCR, one entry per CDR3 protein. The sample holds some 290,000 distinct CDR3 sequences, around 60% seen once. Sequenced input: sorted CD4+, CD8+, or CD8+CD57+ T cells (not recorded which) from PBMCs. These receptors all stem from a human donor with severe aplastic anemia or a healthy control (not recorded which).

The chain uses TRBV2 and TRBJ1-5; D possibly corresponds to TRBD1 (6 bases). The germline V gene has CDR1 SNHLY and CDR2 FYNNEI. V was pared by 2 bases and J by 3 bases, with 11 bases between. This CDR3 is built from 15 residues. CDR3: CASSESRGLNQPQHF. The CDR3 DNA sequence: TGTGCCAGCAGTGAAAGCAGGGGCCTCAATCAGCCCCAGCATTTT.

The chain combines TRBV10-2 with TRBJ1-4; 8 positions agree with TRBD1. The trim removed 8 bases at V and 0 bases at J, leaving 2 bases unmatched. This CDR3 is 14 amino acids long. Germline CDR1 reads WSHSY; CDR2 reads SAAADI. The CDR3, as DNA: TGCGCCAGCCGACAGGGGTCAACTAATGAAAAACTGTTTTTT. As protein: CASRQGSTNEKLFF.

This clonotype appeared many times. V usage is TRBV20-1 and J usage is TRBJ2-5; a weak D match, TRBD1 (5 bases). The germline CDR1 and CDR2 sequences are DFQATT and SNEGSKA (reference sequence). CDR3 length equals 14 residues. V shed 6 bases and J shed 5 bases, with 19 bases lying between them. For the CDR3, the DNA is TGCAGTGCGCAGAGGCAGGGTAGAGAGGAGACCCAGTACTTC. It encodes CSAQRQGREETQYF.

This clonotype was detected only a few times. This chain uses TRBV10-1 with TRBJ2-7; D unclear. The V end was cut by 3 bases, the J end by 3 bases, with 6 bases between. The CDR3 contains 12 residues. Per germline, CDR1 WNHNN and CDR2 SYGVQD (reference sequence). Here the CDR3 DNA reads TGCGCCAGCAGTGACTCCCACTACGAGCAGTACGTC. It specifies CASSDSHYEQYV.

The chain links TRBV7-3 to TRBJ2-7; a weak D match, TRBD2 (7 bases). Gene TRBJ2-1 matches the end of the DNA better, so the J call may be wrong. Germline CDR1 is SGHTA and CDR2 is FQGTGA. This CDR3 comprises 14 residues. CDR3 bases: TGTGCCAGCAGCTACGGGGGGACAACCTACGAGCAGTTCTTC. It codes for CASSYGGTTYEQFF.

The rearrangement links TRBV24-1 to TRBJ2-3; D is ambiguous. There are 14 residues in the CDR3. V shed 10 bases and J shed 1 base, with 14 bases lying between them. Germline V CDR1 and CDR2: KGHDR, SFDVKD. The CDR3 region is CATTGPGRTDTQYF. DNA for the CDR3: TGTGCCACAACCGGGCCCGGGCGCACAGATACGCAGTATTTT.

This clonotype was observed once. At one end, the junction sequence differs from germline, possibly due to a read error. The V and J genes are TRBV9 and TRBJ2-1; maybe TRBD2 (5 bases). The CDR3 spans 16 residues. Germline V lookup: CDR1 SGDLS, CDR2 YYNGEE. The CDR3: CSSSVTRESSYNEQFF. CDR3 nucleotide sequence: TGTTCCAGCAGCGTTACAAGGGAGAGCTCCTACAATGAGCAGTTCTTC.

The chain has TRBV24-1 and TRBJ2-3, with D possibly TRBD2 on 5 matching bases. The CDR3 sequence is 15 residues long. The V end lost 4 bases, the J end lost 3 bases, and 13 bases lay between the germline ends. CDR1 KGHDR and CDR2 SFDVKD come from the germline V gene. In DNA form, the CDR3 reads TGTGCCACCAGTGACCAATCCGGGGTGACAGATACGCAGTATTTT. Protein product: CATSDQSGVTDTQYF.

The CDR3 loop reads CASSFGTGAGSYEQYF. The DNA of the CDR3 is TGTGCCAGCAGCTTCGGGACAGGGGCCGGATCCTACGAGCAGTACTTC. J is TRBJ2-7 and V is TRBV7-2; 10 bases align to TRBD1. Germline values: CDR1 SGHTA, CDR2 FQGNSA. Trimming took 3 bases from V and 1 from J; bases not matched to a gene: 6. There are 16 residues in the CDR3.

This clonotype was seen more than once but under ten times. The V gene is TRBV19, the J gene TRBJ1-6, with D hard to call. This CDR3 has 14 amino acids. Germline V gene data show CDR1 as LNHDA and CDR2 as SQIVND (reference sequence). V was clipped by 3 bases and J by 7 bases, with 10 bases between them. CDR3 amino acids: CASSMVGGNSPLHF. The CDR3 DNA reads as TGTGCCAGTAGTATGGTGGGCGGAAATTCACCCCTCCACTTT. Full variable domain (outside the CDR3, taken from reference TRBV19 and TRBJ1-6): DGGITQSPKYLFRKEGQNVTLSCEQNLNHDAMYWYRQDPGQGLRLIYYSQIVNDFQKGDIAEGYSVSREKKESFPLTVTSAQKNPTAFYLCASSMVGGNSPLHFGNGTRLTVT.

Here the CDR3 reads CATSRGQGLSPLHF. In DNA, the CDR3 is TGTGCCACCAGCAGGGGACAGGGTCTCTCACCCCTCCACTTT. This chain joins TRBV15 and TRBJ1-6; 9 positions agree with TRBD1. With 3 bases clipped from V and 10 bases from J, the junction kept 4 bases outside the gene matches. This CDR3 has 14 residues. Per the germline V gene, CDR1 is LNHNV and CDR2 is YYDKDF (reference sequence).

This clonotype was counted only a few times. The chain joins TRBV10-3 to TRBJ2-3, with 7 bases lining up with TRBD2. This CDR3 comprises 15 residues. CDR1 and CDR2 (germline): ENHRY, SYGVKD. V shed 4 bases and J 2 bases; nucleotides not matched to a gene: 6. CDR3 sequence: CAISVGGRDTDTQYF. The CDR3 nucleotides are TGTGCCATCAGTGTTGGAGGGAGGGACACAGATACGCAGTATTTT.

As to this clonotype: At one boundary the junction diverges from the germline segment, which might be a read error. The chain has TRBV10-3 and TRBJ2-2, with D perhaps TRBD1 (5 bases). Germline assignment: CDR1 ENHRY and CDR2 SYGVKD. The CDR3 runs to 13 residues. CDR3 nucleotide sequence: TGTGCCAGCAGTATCCGACAGACCGGGGAGCTGTTTTTT. It codes for CASSIRQTGELFF.

The chain couples TRBV29-1 to TRBJ1-1; D gene unclear. Looked up from germline, CDR1 is SQVTM and CDR2 is ANQGSEA. This CDR3 contains 12 residues. V gave up 1 base and J gave up 4 bases, with 7 bases separating them. The CDR3: CSVEGAATEAFF. CDR3 DNA: TGCAGCGTTGAAGGGGCAGCCACTGAAGCTTTCTTT.

With respect to this clonotype: The junction shows a germline mismatch at one end, possibly a read error. V and J are TRBV29-1 and TRBJ2-1; TRBD2 agrees at 8 bases. Germline V lookup: CDR1 SQVTM, CDR2 ANQGSEA. The CDR3 covers 14 residues. Here the CDR3 DNA reads TGCAGCGTTGAATCCGGGGGGGCCCTCGTGGAGCAGCTCTTC. This sequence encodes CSVESGGALVEQLF.

V and J are TRBV29-1 and TRBJ2-5, with D uncertain. Germline CDR1 SQVTM, CDR2 ANQGSEA. V was clipped by 0 bases and J by 0 bases, with 5 bases between them. The CDR3 loop spans 13 amino acids. CDR3 DNA sequence: TGCAGCGTTGAAGACGGATACCAAGAGACCCAGTACTTC. Amino acid sequence: CSVEDGYQETQYF.

The V gene is TRBV29-1, the J gene TRBJ2-5, with TRBD1 matching 8 bases. This CDR3 has 13 amino acids. The J segment lost 5 bases and the V segment lost 4 bases, leaving 6 bases of the junction unmatched. From germline, CDR1 is SQVTM and CDR2 ANQGSEA. The CDR3 protein is CSVADRVWETQYF. In DNA form, the CDR3 reads TGCAGCGTTGCGGACAGGGTGTGGGAGACCCAGTACTTC.

This clonotype showed up just a few times. The chain combines TRBV10-3 with TRBJ1-2; D uncertain. Per the germline V gene, CDR1 is ENHRY and CDR2 is SYGVKD. Trimming left V 2 bases short and J 0 bases short, with 4 bases between. The CDR3 runs to 13 residues. CDR3 DNA: TGTGCCATCAGTGAGGGGGCTAACTATGGCTACACCTTC. Protein sequence: CAISEGANYGYTF.

The chain joins TRBV15 to TRBJ2-7, with no clear D. Germline-derived CDR1 and CDR2 are LNHNV and YYDKDF (reference sequence). CDR3 length equals 15 residues. The V end lost 1 base, the J end lost 0 bases, and 10 bases lay between the germline ends. The DNA for the CDR3 is TGTGCCACCAGCAGAGCGGGCAACCCCTCCTACGAGCAGTACTTC. This gives the protein CATSRAGNPSYEQYF.

The chain employs TRBV10-3 and TRBJ1-2; possibly TRBD1 for D (6 bases). V dropped 0 bases and J dropped 8 bases, with 7 bases sitting between them. The CDR3 covers 12 residues. Germline V lookup: CDR1 ENHRY, CDR2 SYGVKD. CDR3 bases: TGTGCCATCAGTGAGTCGACAGGAGGCTACACCTTC. This translates into CAISESTGGYTF.

In this sample, this clonotype turned up many times. The chain has TRBV5-1 and TRBJ2-5, with D hard to call. V was clipped by 2 bases and J by 0 bases, with 20 bases between them. The CDR3 loop spans 18 amino acids. Germline lookup yields CDR1 SGHRS and CDR2 YFSETQ. CDR3 loop: CASSLRDSRSLYQETQYF. The CDR3 bases are TGCGCCAGCAGCTTACGAGACTCCCGGTCCCTGTACCAAGAGACCCAGTACTTC.

The count of this clonotype is one. The junction departs from the called germline gene at one end, perhaps through a read error. The rearrangement links TRBV7-8 to TRBJ2-7; D is unclear. This CDR3 has 14 amino acids. CDR1 and CDR2 from the germline V gene are SGHVS and FQNEAQ. Here the CDR3 reads CASSLSGTLYEQYF. CDR3 DNA: TGCGCCAGCAGCTTGTCAGGAACCCTCTACGAGCAGTACTTC.

With respect to this clonotype: The junction and the germline gene differ at one end; a read error may be behind it. J is TRBJ2-1 and V is TRBV5-6; 8 bases map to TRBD1. The CDR3 sequence is 14 residues long. Germline CDR1 SGHDT, CDR2 YYEEEE. CDR3 in amino acids: CASSRTGTYSEQFF. CDR3 in DNA: TGTGCCAGCAGCCGGACAGGGACTTACAGTGAGCAGTTCTTC.

This clonotype showed up just a few times. The V and J genes are TRBV7-9 and TRBJ2-7; 9 positions match TRBD2. Per germline, CDR1 SEHNR and CDR2 FQNEAQ (reference sequence). The CDR3 spans 14 residues. The J segment lost 5 bases and the V segment lost 5 bases, leaving 7 bases of the junction unmatched. The CDR3 DNA follows: TGTGCCAGCAGCCGTCGGCGGGGGGGCCACGAGCAGTACTTC. Amino acids: CASSRRRGGHEQYF.

The chain employs TRBV7-9 and TRBJ2-7; 7 bases agree with TRBD2. The trim removed 4 bases at V and 0 bases at J, leaving 3 bases unmatched. CDR1 is SEHNR, CDR2 FQNEAQ, per germline (reference sequence). This CDR3 contains 14 residues. The CDR3 here is CASSSASGSYEQYF. In DNA form, the CDR3 reads TGTGCCAGCAGCTCCGCTAGCGGCTCCTACGAGCAGTACTTC.